These T cell receptor beta chains were read from a single sample in a study of shared clonotypes between healthy human individuals. Here immunoSEQ multiplex PCR was the method, and the copy in TCRdb shows in-frame clones only, minus some. This table has about 340,000 clones, less than 75% appearing once. The sequenced material came from memory CD4+ T cells sorted from blood. These receptors originate from a man aged 25-40 years in good health. Both conserved end residues are part of each CDR3. A D gene is named only where the DNA matches it firmly. Only some rows state a clone size, as once, few, many or a class for expanded clones.

D: -
V: TRBV11-2
size: once
J: TRBJ1-3
CDR3: CASSLTQGISGNTIYF
DNA: TGTGCCAGCAGCCTAACGCAGGGAATCTCTGGAAACACCATATATTTT

D: TRBD2
V: TRBV7-9
size: -
J: TRBJ2-5
CDR3: CASSTDIPGGRETQYF
DNA: TGTGCCAGCAGCACCGACATCCCGGGGGGGCGGGAGACCCAGTACTTC

D: TRBD1
V: TRBV18
size: few
J: TRBJ2-5
CDR3: CASSVKTGGQETQYF
DNA: TGTGCCAGCTCAGTTAAGACAGGGGGCCAAGAGACCCAGTACTTC

D: TRBD2
V: TRBV10-3
size: once
J: TRBJ2-2
CDR3: CAISGTSGDTGELFF
DNA: TGTGCCATCAGTGGGACTAGCGGGGACACCGGGGAGCTGTTTTTT

D: -
V: TRBV30
size: -
J: TRBJ1-1
CDR3: CAWSMMNTEAFF
DNA: TGTGCCTGGAGTATGATGAACACTGAAGCTTTCTTT

D: -
V: TRBV29-1
size: -
J: TRBJ1-2
CDR3: CSVESTSGYTF
DNA: TGCAGCGTTGAGAGTACGTCCGGCTACACCTTC

D: TRBD1
V: TRBV5-1
size: -
J: TRBJ1-4
CDR3: CASSLVRTGIATNEKLFF
DNA: TGCGCCAGCAGCTTGGTAAGGACAGGAATTGCAACTAATGAAAAACTGTTTTTT

D: TRBD2
V: TRBV19
size: few
J: TRBJ2-1
CDR3: CASSFRPGLARNEQFF
DNA: TGTGCCAGTAGTTTTAGGCCGGGACTAGCGAGGAATGAGCAGTTCTTC

D: TRBD1
V: TRBV18
size: -
J: TRBJ2-3
CDR3: CASSPPGQGSDTQYF
DNA: TGTGCCAGCTCACCCCCGGGACAGGGGTCAGATACGCAGTATTTT

D: TRBD1
V: TRBV30
size: -
J: TRBJ1-3
CDR3: CAWTAQGAYGNTIYF
DNA: TGTGCCTGGACCGCACAGGGGGCGTATGGAAACACCATATATTTT

D: -
V: TRBV18
size: -
J: TRBJ2-2
CDR3: CASSPIGQNTGELFF
DNA: TGTGCCAGCTCACCGATCGGACAGAACACCGGGGAGCTGTTTTTT

D: TRBD1
V: TRBV29-1
size: -
J: TRBJ1-2
CDR3: CSVGEYRGDYGYTF
DNA: TGCAGCGTGGGGGAATACAGGGGCGACTATGGCTACACCTTC

D: TRBD2
V: TRBV27
size: -
J: TRBJ2-2
CDR3: CASSLGPPSGSYTGELFF
DNA: TGTGCCAGCAGTTTAGGCCCCCCTAGCGGGAGTTACACCGGGGAGCTGTTTTTT

D: TRBD1
V: TRBV7-2
size: -
J: TRBJ2-5
CDR3: CASSRGQTFEAQYF
DNA: TGTGCCAGCAGCAGGGGACAGACGTTTGAGGCCCAGTACTTC

D: -
V: TRBV7-9
size: -
J: TRBJ2-5
CDR3: CASSSMTGQETQYF
DNA: TGTGCCAGCAGCTCGATGACGGGTCAAGAGACCCAGTACTTC

D: -
V: TRBV4-3
size: once
J: TRBJ2-7
CDR3: CASSQEPGSYEQYF
DNA: TGCGCCAGCAGCCAAGAACCAGGATCCTACGAGCAGTACTTC

D: TRBD2
V: TRBV18
size: once
J: TRBJ2-2
CDR3: CASSPFPPSGANTGELFF
DNA: TGTGCCAGCTCACCATTTCCCCCTAGCGGGGCGAACACCGGGGAGCTGTTTTTT

D: -
V: TRBV27
size: -
J: TRBJ2-2
CDR3: CASSWQPLVPTGELFF
DNA: TGTGCCAGCAGTTGGCAACCCCTAGTACCCACCGGGGAGCTGTTTTTT

D: TRBD2
V: TRBV7-6
size: -
J: TRBJ2-5
CDR3: CASSLGTAGSQYF
DNA: TGTGCCAGCAGCTTAGGAACAGCGGGGTCCCAGTACTTC

D: -
V: TRBV2
size: once
J: TRBJ1-1
CDR3: CASSSGLNTEAFF
DNA: TGTGCCAGCAGCTCGGGACTTAACACTGAAGCTTTCTTT

D: -
V: TRBV5-1
size: -
J: TRBJ1-5
CDR3: CASSLEGLLVADRPQHF
DNA: TGCGCCAGCAGCTTGGAAGGACTTCTCGTAGCTGATCGGCCCCAGCATTTT

D: -
V: TRBV7-9
size: -
J: TRBJ2-5
CDR3: CASSSLATQGTQYF
DNA: TGTGCCAGCAGCTCTTTAGCGACCCAGGGGACCCAGTACTTC

D: TRBD1
V: TRBV7-3
size: -
J: TRBJ2-7
CDR3: CASSQGDEQYF
DNA: TGTGCCAGCAGCCAGGGGGACGAGCAGTACTTC

D: -
V: TRBV1
size: -
J: TRBJ2-1
CDR3: CTSSQASRTSGSSYNEQFF
DNA: TGCACCAGCAGCCAAGCCTCCCGGACTAGCGGGAGCTCCTACAATGAGCAGTTCTTC

D: TRBD2
V: TRBV5-1
size: few
J: TRBJ2-3
CDR3: CASSPGLAWSTDTQYF
DNA: TGCGCCAGCAGCCCCGGACTAGCGTGGAGCACAGATACGCAGTATTTT

D: -
V: TRBV7-9
size: -
J: TRBJ1-5
CDR3: CASSLVLQGGNNQPQHF
DNA: TGTGCCAGCAGCTTAGTGCTCCAGGGTGGTAACAATCAGCCCCAGCATTTT

D: -
V: TRBV5-6
size: -
J: TRBJ2-7
CDR3: CASSPEYGRLYEQYF
DNA: TGTGCCAGCAGCCCGGAATACGGACGTCTCTACGAGCAGTACTTC

D: -
V: TRBV29-1
size: many
J: TRBJ2-1
CDR3: CSVLPPGSDYNEQFF
DNA: TGCAGCGTTCTCCCTCCCGGCAGCGATTACAATGAGCAGTTCTTC

D: TRBD2
V: TRBV4-1
size: -
J: TRBJ2-7
CDR3: CASSQTSGTYEQYF
DNA: TGCGCCAGCAGCCAAACTAGCGGGACCTACGAGCAGTACTTC

D: -
V: TRBV4-2
size: -
J: TRBJ1-6
CDR3: CASSLEGGLIDSYNSPLHF
DNA: TGTGCCAGCAGCCTGGAGGGGGGGCTGATTGACTCCTATAATTCACCCCTCCACTTT

D: -
V: TRBV28
size: -
J: TRBJ2-6
CDR3: CASAGTARSGANVLTF
DNA: TGTGCCTCTGCCGGGACCGCCCGCTCTGGGGCCAACGTCCTGACTTTC

D: TRBD2
V: TRBV18
size: -
J: TRBJ2-1
CDR3: CASSPPGGRTNEQFF
DNA: TGTGCCAGCTCACCACCCGGCGGGAGGACCAATGAGCAGTTCTTC

D: -
V: TRBV19
size: once
J: TRBJ1-6
CDR3: CASRRALNSPLHF
DNA: TGTGCCAGTAGGCGGGCCCTGAATTCACCCCTCCACTTT

D: -
V: TRBV28
size: -
J: TRBJ1-5
CDR3: CASSQDILGNQPQHF
DNA: TGTGCCAGCAGTCAGGATATTCTTGGCAATCAGCCCCAGCATTTT

D: -
V: TRBV21-1
size: -
J: TRBJ1-4
CDR3: CASSTRFTGRDYKLFF
DNA: TGTGCCAGCAGCACCCGGTTCACAGGGAGGGATTATAAACTGTTTTTT

D: -
V: TRBV7-2
size: many
J: TRBJ1-1
CDR3: CASSPRATEAFF
DNA: TGTGCCAGCAGCCCTCGGGCCACTGAAGCTTTCTTT

D: TRBD2
V: TRBV5-4
size: -
J: TRBJ2-7
CDR3: CASSKGLANKEQYF
DNA: TGTGCCAGCAGCAAGGGACTAGCCAATAAAGAGCAGTACTTC

D: -
V: TRBV27
size: -
J: TRBJ2-3
CDR3: CASRDLTDTQYF
DNA: TGTGCCAGTCGGGACTTAACAGATACGCAGTATTTT

D: -
V: TRBV19
size: many
J: TRBJ1-5
CDR3: CASSIVRGGNQPQHF
DNA: TGTGCCAGTAGTATCGTCAGGGGCGGCAATCAGCCCCAGCATTTT

D: TRBD2
V: TRBV7-9
size: medium-sized
J: TRBJ2-7
CDR3: CASSPERGALYEQYF
DNA: TGTGCCAGCAGCCCCGAGCGGGGCGCCCTCTACGAGCAGTACTTC

D: TRBD1
V: TRBV19
size: -
J: TRBJ2-4
CDR3: CASSIGTGTGGNIQYF
DNA: TGTGCCAGTAGTATAGGAACCGGGACAGGGGGAAACATTCAGTACTTC

D: TRBD1
V: TRBV11-2
size: many
J: TRBJ2-7
CDR3: CASRRNRGVEQYF
DNA: TGTGCCAGCAGACGTAACAGGGGAGTCGAGCAGTACTTC

D: -
V: TRBV6-1
size: many
J: TRBJ2-1
CDR3: CASSTETSSYNEQFF
DNA: TGTGCCAGCAGTACCGAAACCAGCTCCTACAATGAGCAGTTCTTC

D: -
V: TRBV5-6
size: few
J: TRBJ1-3
CDR3: CASSLARQISGNTIYF
DNA: TGTGCCAGCAGCTTGGCCCGACAGATCTCTGGAAACACCATATATTTT

D: -
V: TRBV18
size: few
J: TRBJ1-1
CDR3: CASSPRVEVRTEAFF
DNA: TGTGCCAGCTCACCACGAGTGGAGGTTCGAACTGAAGCTTTCTTT

D: TRBD2
V: TRBV9
size: -
J: TRBJ2-7
CDR3: CASSPSPSGRLYEQYF
DNA: TGTGCCAGCAGCCCGTCACCAAGCGGGAGACTATACGAGCAGTACTTC

D: TRBD1
V: TRBV5-1
size: few
J: TRBJ2-3
CDR3: CASSLANRGSFRDTQYF
DNA: TGCGCCAGCAGCTTGGCCAACAGGGGAAGTTTTAGAGATACGCAGTATTTT

D: TRBD1
V: TRBV5-8
size: once
J: TRBJ2-7
CDR3: CASIPRQGSPYEQYF
DNA: TGTGCCAGCATTCCCAGACAGGGGAGTCCCTACGAGCAGTACTTC

D: TRBD2
V: TRBV18
size: -
J: TRBJ2-3
CDR3: CASSRPGVAGGKDTQYF
DNA: TGTGCCAGCTCACGCCCCGGCGTAGCGGGAGGGAAGGATACGCAGTATTTT

D: -
V: TRBV6-1
size: -
J: TRBJ1-3
CDR3: CASSTSVYRNTIYF
DNA: TGTGCCAGCAGTACCTCAGTGTACCGAAACACCATATATTTT

D: -
V: TRBV19
size: few
J: TRBJ1-1
CDR3: CASSIFGVRTEAFF
DNA: TGTGCCAGTAGTATCTTCGGTGTTCGCACTGAAGCTTTCTTT

D: -
V: TRBV6-6
size: -
J: TRBJ2-2
CDR3: CASSYVTGDTGELFF
DNA: TGTGCCAGCAGTTACGTGACAGGAGACACCGGGGAGCTGTTTTTT

D: -
V: TRBV6-5
size: -
J: TRBJ1-1
CDR3: CASSYSIRGDTEAFF
DNA: TGTGCCAGCAGTTACTCGATTAGGGGGGACACTGAAGCTTTCTTT

D: TRBD2
V: TRBV10-3
size: once
J: TRBJ2-3
CDR3: CAISESGLAGGSTDTQYF
DNA: TGTGCCATCAGTGAGTCGGGACTAGCGGGAGGAAGCACAGATACGCAGTATTTT

D: TRBD2
V: TRBV7-2
size: few
J: TRBJ2-1
CDR3: CASSLVAGGIYNEQFF
DNA: TGTGCCAGCAGCTTAGTGGCGGGAGGGATCTACAATGAGCAGTTCTTC

D: -
V: TRBV5-1
size: -
J: TRBJ2-5
CDR3: CASSLGSGEETQYF
DNA: TGCGCCAGCAGCTTGGGTTCAGGGGAGGAGACCCAGTACTTC

D: TRBD2
V: TRBV9
size: -
J: TRBJ2-1
CDR3: CARGTSGSNEQFF
DNA: TGTGCCAGAGGGACTAGCGGGAGCAATGAGCAGTTCTTC